One and the same sample provided the 14 T cell receptor beta chains below, sequenced in a study of T cell responses to AZD1222 COVID-19 vaccine. Method: immunoSEQ multiplex PCR; TCRdb's copy keeps in-frame clones and lacks some. Altogether some 150,000 clones are present, over 85% being singletons, with the ten largest covering more than 0.8%. The input for sequencing was peripheral blood, taken on day 0 of MenACWY control vaccination. Receptors originate from an adult in good health.

The chain joins TRBV19 to TRBJ1-6, with 10 bases identical to TRBD1. The V gene end was trimmed by 6 bases and the J gene end by 6 bases; junction bases not matched to a gene: 2. This CDR3 is built from 14 residues. Germline loops: CDR1 LNHDA, CDR2 SQIVND (reference sequence). For the CDR3, the DNA is TGTGCCAGTAGCGACAGGGGGCGTAATTCACCCCTCCACTTT. Its translation is CASSDRGRNSPLHF.

This clone was detected only once. The sample contains more than one DNA sequence encoding this CDR3. The V call is TRBV2, the J call TRBJ2-2; D is perhaps TRBD1 or TRBD2 (5 bases each). The CDR3 sequence is 14 residues long. Germline lookup yields CDR1 SNHLY and CDR2 FYNNEI. The germline V and J ends were trimmed by 3 bases and 5 bases, with 10 bases remaining between them. The CDR3: CASSEGRGTGELFF. CDR3 DNA: TGTGCCAGCAGTGAGGGGCGCGGGACCGGGGAGCTGTTTTTT.

The chain carries TRBV4-1 and TRBJ1-5; TRBD1 agrees at 10 bases. V dropped 1 base and J dropped 3; count of bases not matched to a gene: 6. This CDR3 is 17 amino acids long. From germline, CDR1 is MGHRA and CDR2 YSYEKL. The CDR3 region is CASSQVVTGGPNQPQHF. CDR3 in DNA: TGCGCCAGCAGCCAAGTGGTGACAGGGGGCCCCAATCAGCCCCAGCATTTT.

This clone was recorded a few times. The chain links TRBV6-6 to TRBJ1-5; 8 bases fit TRBD1. Germline trimming cut 5 bases from V and 7 bases from J; bases unmatched to any gene: 16. Germline CDR1 reads MNHNY; CDR2 reads SVGAGI (reference sequence). The CDR3 runs 17 residues. The CDR3 reads CASSRKTGQGEKQPQHF. The CDR3 bases are TGTGCCAGCAGTCGGAAAACTGGACAGGGCGAAAAGCAGCCCCAGCATTTT.

The CDR3 sequence is CASSQDGRHFPGTEAFF. The CDR3 region has the DNA TGTGCCAGCAGCCAAGATGGGAGACATTTTCCGGGCACTGAAGCTTTCTTT. V and J are TRBV4-2 and TRBJ1-1; D gene ambiguous. Germline-derived CDR1 and CDR2 are LGHNA and YNFKEQ. V was shortened by 0 bases and J by 4 bases, with 18 bases between the two germline ends. This CDR3 has 17 residues.

The chain uses TRBV2 and TRBJ1-2, with 12 positions matching TRBD1. Germline V lookup: CDR1 SNHLY, CDR2 FYNNEI. The CDR3 sequence is 17 residues long. V gave up 3 bases and J gave up 6 bases; unmatched junction bases: 11. In DNA, the CDR3 is TGTGCCAGCAGTGAGGGGACAGGGGGCTTTTTCAGGGATGGCTACACCTTC. It codes for CASSEGTGGFFRDGYTF.

The CDR3 coding sequence is TGTGCCAGCAGTGAATATAATAGCCGGTACGAGCAGTACTTC. It is translated as CASSEYNSRYEQYF. The rearrangement uses TRBV25-1 and TRBJ2-7; no definite D call. Germline V gene lookup returns CDR1 MGHDK and CDR2 SYGVNS. This CDR3 is 14 amino acids long. V lost 0 bases, J lost 4 bases, and 10 bases lay in between.

This chain uses TRBV4-1 with TRBJ2-2; TRBD1 matches at 7 bases. CDR3 length equals 17 residues. Germline V lookup: CDR1 MGHRA, CDR2 YSYEKL. Trimming removed 1 base from V and 5 bases from J; junction bases left unmatched: 10. In DNA, the CDR3 is TGCGCCAGCAGCCAAGTTTCGACAGGGATAGAGACCGGGGAGCTGTTTTTT. It specifies CASSQVSTGIETGELFF.

The chain uses TRBV20-1 and TRBJ2-1, with TRBD2 as a possible D gene (5 bases). This CDR3 is built from 11 residues. V was clipped by 5 bases and J by 6 bases, with 8 bases between them. Germline assignment: CDR1 DFQATT and CDR2 SNEGSKA (reference sequence). The CDR3 reads CSAVRGNEQFF. The CDR3 nucleotides read TGCAGTGCTGTCCGGGGCAATGAGCAGTTCTTC.

The genes are TRBV7-8 and TRBJ1-1, with D possibly matching TRBD1 (6 bases). Trimming stripped 5 bases from V and 5 bases from J, with 15 bases between. The germline gives CDR1 SGHVS, CDR2 FQNEAQ. The CDR3 spans 14 residues. CDR3 bases: TGTGCCAGCAGCCACAAAACAGGGCGGACTGAAGCTTTCTTT. Protein product: CASSHKTGRTEAFF.

The table lists this clone with a count of one. The V gene is TRBV4-1, the J gene TRBJ2-7; 7 bases fit TRBD2. Trimming removed 1 base from V and 2 bases from J; junction bases left unmatched: 11. There are 17 residues in the CDR3. Germline CDR1 reads MGHRA; CDR2 reads YSYEKL. CDR3 region: CASSQGGLGGNAYEQYF. The CDR3 nucleotides are TGCGCCAGCAGCCAAGGGGGCCTCGGGGGGAACGCCTACGAGCAGTACTTC.

CDR3 region: CATSDFLGETQYF. The CDR3 DNA sequence: TGTGCCACCAGTGATTTCCTTGGGGAGACCCAGTACTTC. The chain carries TRBV24-1 and TRBJ2-5, with D hard to call. This CDR3 is built from 13 residues. The ends were cut back, 1 base at V and 5 bases at J, with 7 bases in the middle. Germline V CDR1 and CDR2: KGHDR, SFDVKD.

The chain uses TRBV9 and TRBJ1-4; the D is unclear. Germline V gene data show CDR1 as SGDLS and CDR2 as YYNGEE. This CDR3 spans 11 amino acids. V was clipped by 4 bases and J by 14 bases, with 12 bases between them. Here the CDR3 reads CASSPGRVLFF. The CDR3 coding sequence is TGTGCCAGCAGCCCCGGCCGTGTCCTGTTTTTT.

Only one count was recorded for this clone. The chain has TRBV11-1 and TRBJ1-2; weak D call: TRBD1 (5 bases). The CDR3 runs 12 residues. Trimming cost V 5 bases and J 5 bases, with 9 bases left between them. The germline V gene encodes CDR1 SGHAT and CDR2 FQDESV (reference sequence). CDR3 sequence (DNA): TGTGCCAGCAGCGGGACGGGTTATGGCTACACCTTC. Translation: CASSGTGYGYTF.